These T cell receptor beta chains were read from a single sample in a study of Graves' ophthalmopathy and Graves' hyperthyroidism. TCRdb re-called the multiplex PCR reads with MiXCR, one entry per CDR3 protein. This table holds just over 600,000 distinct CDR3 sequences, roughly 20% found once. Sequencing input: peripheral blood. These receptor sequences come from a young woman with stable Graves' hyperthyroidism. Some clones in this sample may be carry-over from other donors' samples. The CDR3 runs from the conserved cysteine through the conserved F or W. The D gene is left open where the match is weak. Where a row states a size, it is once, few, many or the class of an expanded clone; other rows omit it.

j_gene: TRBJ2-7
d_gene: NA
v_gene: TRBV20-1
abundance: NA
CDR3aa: CSAMRGGTDEQYF
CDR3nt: TGCAGTGCGATGAGGGGGGGGACCGACGAGCAGTACTTC

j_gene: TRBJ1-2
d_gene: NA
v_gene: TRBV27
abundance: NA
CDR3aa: CASSLVSGDFGYTF
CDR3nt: TGTGCCAGCAGTTTAGTATCGGGGGATTTCGGCTACACCTTC

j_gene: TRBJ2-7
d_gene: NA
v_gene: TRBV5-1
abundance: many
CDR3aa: CASSPIGPGNEQYF
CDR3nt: TGCGCCAGCAGCCCCATCGGCCCGGGTAACGAGCAGTACTTC

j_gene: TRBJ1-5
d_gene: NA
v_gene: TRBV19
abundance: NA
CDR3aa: CASSIRARSNQPQHF
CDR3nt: TGTGCCAGTAGTATCCGGGCGAGGAGCAATCAGCCCCAGCATTTT

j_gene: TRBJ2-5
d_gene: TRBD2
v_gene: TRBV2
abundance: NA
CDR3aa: CASSISSSGRSETQYF
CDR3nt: TGTGCCAGCAGTATCTCTTCTAGCGGGAGAAGCGAGACCCAGTACTTC

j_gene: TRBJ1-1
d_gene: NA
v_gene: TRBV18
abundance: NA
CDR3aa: CASSPFRERNTEAFF
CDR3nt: TGTGCCAGCTCACCATTTAGGGAGAGGAACACTGAAGCTTTCTTT

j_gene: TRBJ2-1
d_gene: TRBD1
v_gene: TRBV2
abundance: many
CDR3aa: CASSGDRGANEQFF
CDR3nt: TGTGCCAGCAGTGGGGACAGGGGAGCCAATGAGCAGTTCTTC

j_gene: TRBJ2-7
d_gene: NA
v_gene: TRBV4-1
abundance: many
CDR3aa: CASSQPPEGRYEQYF
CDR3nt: TGCGCCAGCAGCCAACCCCCCGAGGGGCGCTACGAGCAGTACTTC

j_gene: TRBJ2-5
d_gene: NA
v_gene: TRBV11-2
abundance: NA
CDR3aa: CASSLVVTPQPPETQYF
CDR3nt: TGTGCCAGCAGCTTAGTCGTAACTCCCCAGCCCCCAGAGACCCAGTACTTC

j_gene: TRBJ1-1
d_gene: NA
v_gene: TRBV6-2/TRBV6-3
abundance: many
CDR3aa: CASRGESSSTEAFF
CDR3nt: TGTGCCAGCAGGGGGGAGAGTTCTAGCACTGAAGCTTTCTTT

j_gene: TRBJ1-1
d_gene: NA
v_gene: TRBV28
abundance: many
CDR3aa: CASARVTEAFF
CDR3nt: TGTGCCAGCGCTAGGGTCACTGAAGCTTTCTTT

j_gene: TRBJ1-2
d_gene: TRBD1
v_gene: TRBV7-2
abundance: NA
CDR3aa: CASSSQGTGEGYTF
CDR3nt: TGTGCCAGCAGCTCCCAAGGGACAGGAGAAGGCTACACCTTC

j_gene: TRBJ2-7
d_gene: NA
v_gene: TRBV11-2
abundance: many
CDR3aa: CASSLDPAANYEQYF
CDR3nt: TGTGCCAGCAGCTTAGATCCCGCAGCTAACTACGAGCAGTACTTC

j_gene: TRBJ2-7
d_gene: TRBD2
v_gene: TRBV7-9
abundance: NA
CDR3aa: CASSSNSGRAREQYF
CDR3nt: TGTGCCAGCAGCTCTAATAGCGGGAGGGCCAGGGAGCAGTACTTC

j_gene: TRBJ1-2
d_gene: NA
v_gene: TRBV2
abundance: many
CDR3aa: CASSRERDMGSGYTF
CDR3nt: TGTGCCAGCAGCAGAGAACGGGACATGGGGTCCGGCTACACCTTC

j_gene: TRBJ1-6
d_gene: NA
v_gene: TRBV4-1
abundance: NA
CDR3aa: CASSPGPPGLLGPNSPLHF
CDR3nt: TGCGCCAGCAGCCCCGGTCCGCCTGGATTGTTGGGTCCCAATTCACCCCTCCACTTT

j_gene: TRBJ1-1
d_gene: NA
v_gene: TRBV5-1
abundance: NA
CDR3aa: CASSFSGAENTEAFF
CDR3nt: TGCGCCAGCAGCTTCTCGGGGGCTGAGAACACTGAAGCTTTCTTT

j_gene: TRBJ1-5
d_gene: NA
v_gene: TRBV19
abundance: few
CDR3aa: CASSQIAGVKPQHF
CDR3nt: TGTGCCAGTAGTCAAATAGCGGGGGTAAAGCCCCAGCATTTT

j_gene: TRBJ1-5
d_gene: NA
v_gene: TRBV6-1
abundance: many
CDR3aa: CASSDAFTAQPQHF
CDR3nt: TGTGCCAGCAGTGATGCCTTTACAGCTCAGCCCCAGCATTTT

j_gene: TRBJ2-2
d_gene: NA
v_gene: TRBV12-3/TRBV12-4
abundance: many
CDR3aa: CASSLYPGELFF
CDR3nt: TGTGCCAGCAGTTTATACCCCGGGGAGCTGTTTTTT

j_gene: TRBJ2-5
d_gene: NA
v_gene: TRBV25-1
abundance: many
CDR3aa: CASSLLEETQYF
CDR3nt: TGTGCCAGCAGCCTACTAGAAGAGACCCAGTACTTC

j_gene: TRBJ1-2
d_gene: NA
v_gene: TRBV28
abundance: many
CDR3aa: CASSPRAYGYTF
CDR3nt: TGTGCCAGCAGTCCCCGGGCCTATGGCTACACCTTC

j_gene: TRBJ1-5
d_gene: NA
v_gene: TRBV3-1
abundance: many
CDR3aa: CASSQDIANQPQHF
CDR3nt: TGTGCCAGCAGCCAAGACATCGCTAATCAGCCCCAGCATTTT

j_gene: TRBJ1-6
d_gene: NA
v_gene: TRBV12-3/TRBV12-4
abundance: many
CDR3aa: CASAHLRDKYNSPLHF
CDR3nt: TGTGCCAGCGCCCACCTGCGGGACAAGTATAATTCACCCCTCCACTTT

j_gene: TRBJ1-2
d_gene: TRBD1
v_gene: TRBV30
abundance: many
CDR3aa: CAWSVHQGGIGGYTF
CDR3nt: TGTGCCTGGAGTGTACATCAGGGGGGCATCGGTGGCTACACCTTC

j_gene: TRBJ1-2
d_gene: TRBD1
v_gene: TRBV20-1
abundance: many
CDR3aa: CSAQRTGRLSTGYTF
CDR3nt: TGCAGTGCCCAGAGGACAGGGAGGCTATCAACTGGCTACACCTTC

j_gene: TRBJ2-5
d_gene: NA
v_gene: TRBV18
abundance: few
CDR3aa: CASSPPRKIETQYF
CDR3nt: TGTGCCAGCTCACCACCGCGGAAGATAGAGACCCAGTACTTC

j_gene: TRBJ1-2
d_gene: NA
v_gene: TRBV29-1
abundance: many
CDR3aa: CSVDDTAYGYTF
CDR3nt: TGCAGCGTTGACGACACTGCCTATGGCTACACCTTC

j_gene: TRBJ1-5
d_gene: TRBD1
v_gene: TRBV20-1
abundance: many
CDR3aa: CSATRGGQNLWPQHF
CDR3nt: TGCAGTGCTACAAGGGGGGGACAGAACCTGTGGCCCCAGCATTTT

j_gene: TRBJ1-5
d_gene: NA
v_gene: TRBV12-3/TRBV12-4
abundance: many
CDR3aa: CASRPGRVDQPQHF
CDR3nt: TGTGCCAGCAGGCCCGGCAGGGTGGATCAGCCCCAGCATTTT

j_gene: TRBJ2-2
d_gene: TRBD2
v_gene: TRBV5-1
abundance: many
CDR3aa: CASSLPSGGANTGELFF
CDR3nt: TGCGCCAGCAGCTTGCCTAGCGGGGGCGCAAACACCGGGGAGCTGTTTTTT

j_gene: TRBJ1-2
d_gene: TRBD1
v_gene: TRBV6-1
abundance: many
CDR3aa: CASTGQVYGYTF
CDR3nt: TGTGCCAGCACCGGACAGGTCTATGGCTACACCTTC

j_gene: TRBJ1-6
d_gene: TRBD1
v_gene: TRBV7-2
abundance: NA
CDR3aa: CASSPRGQGISPLHF
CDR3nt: TGTGCCAGCAGCCCCAGGGGACAGGGAATCTCACCCCTCCACTTT

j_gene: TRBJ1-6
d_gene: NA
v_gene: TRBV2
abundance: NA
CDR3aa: CASSVSGVGNSPLHF
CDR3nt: TGTGCCAGCAGTGTCTCGGGGGTAGGTAATTCACCCCTCCACTTT

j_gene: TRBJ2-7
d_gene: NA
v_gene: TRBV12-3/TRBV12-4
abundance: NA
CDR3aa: CASSLESYSHEQYF
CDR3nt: TGTGCCAGCAGTTTAGAGTCCTATAGCCACGAGCAGTACTTC